The source of this T cell receptor beta chain is a study of long-term antiretroviral therapy in people with HIV. Trimming removed 2 bases at V and 8 bases at J, with 9 bases between. From germline, CDR1 is MNHNS and CDR2 SASEGT. The CDR3 is 12 residues long. At survey level, the immunoSEQ assay was run in its v3.0 version. Clones were read by immunoSEQ multiplex PCR, and TCRdb kept only the in-frame ones, dropping some. This table holds 45,000 to 50,000 clones, 84% found once. The chain is built from TRBV6-1 and TRBJ1-2; no firm D call. This sequence was found in a woman younger than 30 with HIV. The specimen comprised unsorted PBMCs, sampled 0.8 years after starting antiretroviral therapy. The CDR3 DNA reads as TGTGCCAGCAGTGAAAGGGCGGGGGGCTACACCTTC. It specifies CASSERAGGYTF.